Described below is a single TCR beta chain sequence and its context. The source of the sample is a study of T cell responses to AZD1222 COVID-19 vaccine. The data were produced by immunoSEQ multiplex PCR, yet TCRdb's version contains in-frame clones alone and is incomplete. The sample has approximately 110,000 clones, roughly 91% seen once. Germline V gene lookup returns CDR1 SGHNT and CDR2 YYREEE (reference sequence). The germline V and J ends were trimmed by 4 bases and 2 bases, with 18 bases remaining between them. There are 17 residues in the CDR3. The sequence was obtained from an adult in good health. Here the sequenced sample was peripheral blood, taken on day 0 of AZD1222 vaccination. This chain uses TRBV5-4 with TRBJ2-2; perhaps TRBD1 as D (6 bases). This CDR3 is CASSRDTGNINTGELFF. In nucleotides, the CDR3 is TGTGCCAGCAGCAGGGACACCGGGAACATAAACACCGGGGAGCTGTTTTTT.